This T cell receptor (beta chain) appears in the sequencing data of a study of T cell repertoires in ileal Crohn's disease. Study as a whole: At surgery, around 40% of patients smoked, with median disease duration 7.9 years. Whole-study findings and limits: Compared with CD4 T cells, sorted CD8 cells carried more expanded clones.

Eligibility required adulthood, ileal or ileocolonic Crohn's disease and indicated ileocolonic resection. About 500 nanograms of biopsy DNA per sample underwent TCRB immunosequencing. Here immunoSEQ multiplex PCR was the method, and the copy in TCRdb shows in-frame clones only, minus some. The data contain about 9,600 clones, 76% of them singletons. Concerning this clone itself: Antigen specificity is unknown.

The germline gives CDR1 SNHLY, CDR2 FYNNEI. The CDR3 is made up of 15 amino acids. The ends were cut back, 3 bases at V and 4 bases at J, with 13 bases in the middle. The clonotype comes from an adult with Crohn's disease. This rearrangement joins TRBV2 to TRBJ1-5; possibly TRBD1 for D (6 bases). Sequencing used ileal tissue. This chain's CDR3 is CASSERGRGNQPQHF. CDR3 coding DNA: TGTGCCAGCAGTGAGCGTGGCAGGGGAAATCAGCCCCAGCATTTT. Supplemented by reference TRBV2 and TRBJ1-5, the full variable domain reads EPEVTQTPSHQVTQMGQEVILRCVPISNHLYFYWYRQILGQKVEFLVSFYNNEISEKSEIFDDQFSVERPDGSNFTLKIRSTKLEDSAMYFCASSERGRGNQPQHFGDGTRLSIL.